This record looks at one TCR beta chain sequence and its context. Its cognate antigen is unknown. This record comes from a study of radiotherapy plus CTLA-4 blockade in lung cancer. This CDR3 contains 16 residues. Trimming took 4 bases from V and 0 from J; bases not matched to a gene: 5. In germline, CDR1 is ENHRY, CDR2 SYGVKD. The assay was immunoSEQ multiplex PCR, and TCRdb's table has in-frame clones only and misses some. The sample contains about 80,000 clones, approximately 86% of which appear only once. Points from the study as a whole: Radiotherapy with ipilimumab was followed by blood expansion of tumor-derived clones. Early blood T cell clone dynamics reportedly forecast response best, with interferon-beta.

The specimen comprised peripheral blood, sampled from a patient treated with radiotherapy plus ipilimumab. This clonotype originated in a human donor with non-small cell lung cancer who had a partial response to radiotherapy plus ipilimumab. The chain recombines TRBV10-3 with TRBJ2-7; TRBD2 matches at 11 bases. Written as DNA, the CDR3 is TGTGCCATCAGTGGACTAGCGGGAAAGACCTCCTACGAGCAGTACTTC. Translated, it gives CAISGLAGKTSYEQYF.